These 8 T cell receptor beta chains were sequenced from one sample in a study of human thymus T cells. Sequenced by immunoSEQ multiplex PCR; TCRdb stores in-frame clones only, minus some. The sample has about 44,000 clones, 94% seen once. The sequenced sample was blood. These receptors were collected from a boy under three years old with a congenital heart defect but otherwise immunologically healthy.

V and J are TRBV4-1 and TRBJ2-7, with D hard to call. CDR1 MGHRA and CDR2 YSYEKL come from the germline V gene. There are 14 residues in the CDR3. Trimming took off 1 base at V and 0 bases at J, with 7 bases between the two ends. CDR3 loop: CASSQGAYSYEQYF. As DNA, the CDR3 is TGCGCCAGCAGCCAAGGTGCCTACTCCTACGAGCAGTACTTC.

The chain uses TRBV7-9 and TRBJ2-1, with 8 bases matching TRBD2. The CDR3 length is 18 residues. Per germline, CDR1 SEHNR and CDR2 FQNEAQ (reference sequence). Germline trimming cut 4 bases from V and 4 bases from J; bases unmatched to any gene: 15. Here the CDR3 DNA reads TGTGCCAGCAGCTCCCCCTCAGGTAGCGGGGCGAGATACAATGAGCAGTTCTTC. This translates into CASSSPSGSGARYNEQFF.

V is TRBV28 and J is TRBJ1-1; 12 nucleotides match TRBD1. CDR3 length: 15 amino acids. With V trimmed by 4 bases and J by 8 bases, 8 bases remained unmatched. CDR1 is MDHEN, CDR2 SYDVKM, per germline. The CDR3 DNA reads TGTGCCAGCAGTTCCTCCGGGACAGGGGGCGGAGAAGCTTTCTTT. Protein sequence: CASSSSGTGGGEAFF.

This clone appeared a single time. The chain is built from TRBV5-4 and TRBJ2-5; D uncertain. CDR3 size: 11 residues. From germline, CDR1 is SGHNT and CDR2 YYREEE (reference sequence). Trimming removed 0 bases from V and 5 bases from J, with 2 bases in between. CDR3 nucleotide sequence: TGTGCCAGCAGCTTGGCCGAGACCCAGTACTTC. Amino acids: CASSLAETQYF.

The chain uses TRBV10-3 and TRBJ1-5; D perhaps matches TRBD1 (5 bases). Germline CDR1 is ENHRY and CDR2 is SYGVKD. This CDR3 is built from 14 residues. With 3 bases removed from V and 0 bases from J, the gap between germline ends came to 6 bases. In DNA, the CDR3 is TGTGCCATCAGTGACAGGGATAGCAATCAGCCCCAGCATTTT. Translated: CAISDRDSNQPQHF.

This sequence joins TRBV20-1 and TRBJ1-2; D call uncertain. The germline CDR1 and CDR2 sequences are DFQATT and SNEGSKA (reference sequence). Trimming pared 2 bases from V and 6 bases from J, leaving 7 bases between. This CDR3 has 11 residues. The CDR3 DNA is TGCAGTGCTAGAAGGGTGGATGGCTACACCTTC. Translating it yields CSARRVDGYTF.

This clone turned up a few times. The chain is built from TRBV7-2 and TRBJ2-5, with 10 bases identical to TRBD2. J lost 5 bases, V lost 5 bases, and 5 bases had no gene match. The CDR3 has 14 residues. Germline CDR1 and CDR2: SGHTA and FQGNSA. The DNA for the CDR3 is TGTGCCAGCAGCCCCCAGCGGGGGGGCGAGACCCAGTACTTC. Its protein is CASSPQRGGETQYF. Looking up the rest from reference TRBV7-2 and TRBJ2-5 gives the full variable domain: GAGVSQSPSNKVTEKGKDVELRCDPISGHTALYWYRQSLGQGLEFLIYFQGNSAPDKSGLPSDRFSAERTGGSVSTLTIQRTQQEDSAVYLCASSPQRGGETQYFGPGTRLLVL.

The chain joins TRBV5-3 to TRBJ2-4; D not resolved. TRBV5-3 has ORF status, its function being uncertain. V was shortened by 0 bases and J by 0 bases, with 4 bases between the two germline ends. The CDR3 runs to 14 residues. The CDR3 sequence: CARSLGLAKNIQYF. As DNA, the CDR3 is TGTGCCAGAAGCTTGGGACTAGCCAAAAACATTCAGTACTTC.